The 14 T cell receptor beta chains given below trace back to one sample, sequenced in a study of T cells after yellow fever vaccination. Each CDR3 protein is one row after TCRdb ran MiXCR on the 5' RACE reads. Of 170,000 or so distinct CDR3 sequences listed, approximately 6.2% were seen once; the top ten hold approximately 3%. Source: CD4+ T cells sorted from PBMCs, taken on the day of the first yellow fever vaccination. These receptors originate from a man in his late teens or twenties who received the YFV17D yellow fever vaccine.

This clonotype came up many times. The V call is TRBV5-1, the J call TRBJ2-7, with 11 bases identical to TRBD2. Per germline, CDR1 SGHRS and CDR2 YFSETQ. Losses at the gene ends were 0 bases for V and 1 base for J; bases not matched to a gene: 6. The CDR3 contains 17 residues. The CDR3 spells CASSLAGLAGGSYEQYF. DNA for the CDR3: TGCGCCAGCAGCTTGGCGGGGCTAGCGGGGGGTTCCTACGAGCAGTACTTC. The full variable domain, its missing parts supplied by reference TRBV5-1 and TRBJ2-7, is KAGVTQTPRYLIKTRGQQVTLSCSPISGHRSVSWYQQTPGQGLQFLFEYFSETQRNKGNFPGRFSGRQFSNSRSEMNVSTLELGDSALYLCASSLAGLAGGSYEQYFGPGTRLTVT.

The chain recombines TRBV11-2 with TRBJ2-2, with TRBD1 matching 8 bases. CDR1 and CDR2 (germline): SGHAT, FQNNGV. This CDR3 has 13 amino acids. The V gene end was trimmed by 6 bases and the J gene end by 6 bases; junction bases not matched to a gene: 3. CDR3 residues: CASRRQGSGELFF. The CDR3 nucleotides are TGTGCCAGCAGAAGACAGGGGTCCGGGGAGCTGTTTTTT.

There are many counts of this clonotype. The rearrangement uses TRBV7-2 and TRBJ2-2; D might be TRBD1 (6 bases). V was trimmed by 3 bases and J by 1 base, leaving 6 bases between them. Germline loops: CDR1 SGHTA, CDR2 FQGNSA. This CDR3 region has 14 residues. The CDR3 reads CASSFRGNTGELFF. CDR3 nucleotide sequence: TGTGCCAGCAGCTTCAGGGGGAACACCGGGGAGCTGTTTTTT.

This sequence joins TRBV12-3 or TRBV12-4 and TRBJ2-3; TRBD2 agrees at 13 bases. This CDR3 region has 16 residues. The V gene end was trimmed by 2 bases and the J gene end by 5 bases; junction bases not matched to a gene: 4. CDR3 nucleotides: TGTGCCAGCAGTTTAACTAGCGGGGGGGCTAAAGATACGCAGTATTTT. This encodes CASSLTSGGAKDTQYF.

V and J are TRBV5-6 and TRBJ1-5, with unresolved D. This CDR3 region has 15 residues. Germline values: CDR1 SGHDT, CDR2 YYEEEE. Trimming removed 6 bases at V and 6 bases at J, with 19 bases between. CDR3 DNA sequence: TGTGCCAGCACTACTAAAGAGTCTCCCCCTCAGCCCCAGCATTTT. Its translation: CASTTKESPPQPQHF.

This clonotype was recorded a few times. The CDR3 reads CASSQVPGTEAFF. The DNA of the CDR3 is TGCGCCAGCAGCCAAGTACCGGGAACTGAAGCTTTCTTT. The chain is built from TRBV4-1 and TRBJ1-1; D call uncertain. Per germline, CDR1 MGHRA and CDR2 YSYEKL. The V gene lost 1 base and the J gene lost 5 bases, with 8 bases spanning the gap. The CDR3 contains 13 residues.

The sample holds many counts of this clonotype. This CDR3 reads CASSQVTGNEQFF. CDR3 coding DNA: TGTGCCAGCAGCCAAGTCACAGGTAATGAGCAGTTCTTC. The V and J genes are TRBV3-1 and TRBJ2-1; D might be TRBD1 (5 bases). Per the germline V gene, CDR1 is LGHDT and CDR2 is YNNKEL (reference sequence). The CDR3 spans 13 residues. With 1 base removed from V and 7 bases from J, the gap between germline ends came to 8 bases.

This clonotype was found a few times. This chain's CDR3 is CASNQDRGTYEQYV. The CDR3 DNA sequence: TGTGCCAGCAATCAGGACAGGGGAACCTACGAGCAGTACGTC. The rearrangement links TRBV6-4 to TRBJ2-7, with 9 bases matching TRBD1. The CDR3 is 14 residues long. Germline CDR1 MRHNA, CDR2 SNTAGT. Trimming cost V 7 bases and J 2 bases; bases outside gene matches: 6.

In the case of this clonotype: A much larger clone sits a single nucleotide away, making a read error possible. The chain is built from TRBV20-1 and TRBJ2-3; D gene ambiguous. The length of the CDR3 is 13 residues. The germline V gene has CDR1 DFQATT and CDR2 SNEGSKA (reference sequence). Trimming took 7 bases from V and 7 from J, leaving 18 bases between them. DNA of the CDR3: TGCAGTGTTCCGCTTGGGTCTTTCTATACGCAGTATTTT. Translating gives CSVPLGSFYTQYF.

This clonotype showed up many times. This chain joins TRBV2 and TRBJ2-7, with TRBD1 matching 8 bases. Germline V gene data show CDR1 as SNHLY and CDR2 as FYNNEI. CDR3 size: 12 residues. CDR3 nucleotide sequence: TGTGCCAGCAGTGAAAGCCCCGACAGGGGAAGGGTC. It encodes CASSESPDRGRV.

This clonotype occurred many times. The chain uses TRBV4-2 and TRBJ2-7; TRBD1 or TRBD2 may be the D gene (5 bases each). V gave up 1 base and J gave up 2 bases, with 12 bases separating them. Germline V gene data show CDR1 as LGHNA and CDR2 as YNFKEQ. The CDR3 spans 15 residues. The CDR3 DNA reads TGTGCCAGCAGCCAAGCTAGTAGGGACCCCTACGAGCAGTACGTC. This gives the protein CASSQASRDPYEQYV.

This clonotype was seen repeatedly, ten times or more. This chain uses TRBV7-2 with TRBJ1-1; no definite D call. Per the germline V gene, CDR1 is SGHTA and CDR2 is FQGNSA. V lost 1 base and J 1 base, leaving 4 bases between the germline ends. CDR3 size: 13 residues. CDR3 protein: CASSLGSNTEAFF. The CDR3 nucleotides are TGTGCCAGCAGCTTAGGGTCGAACACTGAAGCTTTCTTT. Based on the CDR3 plus reference TRBV7-2 and TRBJ1-1, the full variable domain is GAGVSQSPSNKVTEKGKDVELRCDPISGHTALYWYRQSLGQGLEFLIYFQGNSAPDKSGLPSDRFSAERTGGSVSTLTIQRTQQEDSAVYLCASSLGSNTEAFFGQGTRLTVV.

This clonotype appeared many times. This chain uses TRBV10-3 with TRBJ2-7; unclear D gene. Germline CDR1 is ENHRY and CDR2 is SYGVKD. V shed 6 bases and J shed 0 bases, with 6 bases lying between them. The CDR3 length is 12 residues. CDR3 DNA sequence: TGTGCCATCAGGGGAAGCTCCTACGAGCAGTACTTC. Its translation: CAIRGSSYEQYF.

This clonotype was observed a handful of times. This CDR3 reads CASSEDWGSYEQYF. CDR3 DNA: TGTGCCAGCAGTGAGGACTGGGGATCCTACGAGCAGTACTTC. This chain joins TRBV6-4 and TRBJ2-7; TRBD2 is a possible D gene (5 bases). V lost 3 bases to trimming and J lost 1 base, with 10 bases between them. This CDR3 contains 14 residues. Per germline, CDR1 MRHNA and CDR2 SNTAGT.